One and the same sample provided the 24 T cell receptor beta chains below, sequenced in a study of cytomegalovirus exposure and HLA in healthy donors. The PCR employed 60 Vbeta primers together with 13 Jbeta primers. Clones were sequenced by immunoSEQ multiplex PCR, and TCRdb holds only the in-frame ones, with some missing. The sample records about 140,000 clones, around 90% being singletons. Sample: PBMCs. Source of these receptors: a middle-aged woman in good health and CMV-seronegative.

This clone was seen a single time. This chain links TRBV6-5 with TRBJ2-2; 8 nucleotides agree with TRBD1. The V segment lost 2 bases and the J segment 6 bases; nucleotides outside the gene matches: 5. The CDR3 is 15 residues long. The germline V gene encodes CDR1 MNHEY and CDR2 SVGAGI. The DNA of the CDR3 is TGTGCCAGCAGTTACCCAGGGGGCGCTTCCGGGGAGCTGTTTTTT. Its protein is CASSYPGGASGELFF.

V usage is TRBV5-1 and J usage is TRBJ2-3; 9 bases match TRBD2. This CDR3 spans 17 amino acids. Looked up from germline, CDR1 is SGHRS and CDR2 is YFSETQ. Losses at the gene ends were 5 bases for V and 4 bases for J; bases not matched to a gene: 14. CDR3 coding DNA: TGCGCCAGCAGTCCGCTAGCGGGAATCTGGGCGGCAGATACGCAGTATTTT. As protein: CASSPLAGIWAADTQYF.

The V gene is TRBV6-6, the J gene TRBJ1-3; 7 bases fit TRBD1. Germline V gene sequence: CDR1 MNHNY, CDR2 SVGAGI (reference sequence). The CDR3 consists of 14 residues. V gave up 7 bases and J gave up 0 bases; unmatched junction bases: 3. Here the CDR3 DNA reads TGTGCCAGCACGGACAGGCGCTCTGGAAACACCATATATTTT. Protein sequence: CASTDRRSGNTIYF.

A word on this clone: This sample also contains other DNA sequences that code for the same CDR3. This chain connects TRBV5-1 to TRBJ1-4, with TRBD1 identical over 9 bases. Trimming at V came to 0 bases and at J to 0 bases, leaving 12 bases not matched to a gene. Germline values: CDR1 SGHRS, CDR2 YFSETQ. The CDR3 totals 20 residues. The CDR3 loop reads CASSLAGTGWSDATNEKLFF. In DNA, the CDR3 is TGCGCCAGCAGCTTGGCCGGGACAGGGTGGTCGGATGCAACTAATGAAAAACTGTTTTTT.

The chain joins TRBV7-2 to TRBJ1-5, with 7 bases that match TRBD1. V shed 1 base and J 4 bases; nucleotides not matched to a gene: 4. Germline loops: CDR1 SGHTA, CDR2 FQGNSA. The CDR3 sequence is 15 residues long. CDR3 DNA: TGTGCCAGCAGCTTAGGGGGGACAGTAAATCAGCCCCAGCATTTT. As protein: CASSLGGTVNQPQHF.

CDR3 region: CASSLQRGTYGYTF. As DNA, the CDR3 is TGTGCCAGCAGCTTGCAACGGGGAACCTATGGCTACACCTTC. This chain links TRBV5-6 with TRBJ1-2; D unclear. Between the trimmed V and J ends, which lost 1 base and 4 bases, there was a span of 11 bases. Germline CDR1 reads SGHDT; CDR2 reads YYEEEE. The CDR3 has 14 residues.

This clone was observed once. V is TRBV19 and J is TRBJ2-5; no definite D call. Germline V gene data show CDR1 as LNHDA and CDR2 as SQIVND (reference sequence). The CDR3 spans 13 residues. V dropped 5 bases and J dropped 1 base, with 8 bases sitting between them. In DNA form, the CDR3 reads TGTGCCAGTAGTCAGATAACCCAAGAGACCCAGTACTTC. This translates into CASSQITQETQYF.

Only one count was recorded for this clone. This chain joins TRBV6-5 and TRBJ2-7; 14 nucleotides align to TRBD2. The CDR3 spans 15 residues. In germline, CDR1 is MNHEY, CDR2 SVGAGI. After removal of 8 bases from V and 3 bases from J, the junction contained 6 bases not matched to a gene. CDR3: CASEPGTSGSYEQYF. CDR3 coding DNA: TGTGCCAGCGAACCCGGGACTAGCGGGAGCTACGAGCAGTACTTC.

The V and J genes are TRBV28 and TRBJ1-1; D is unresolved. Trimming left V 3 bases short and J 4 bases short, with 12 bases between. The CDR3 spans 14 residues. Germline CDR1 MDHEN, CDR2 SYDVKM. Here the CDR3 reads CASSFLLESTEAFF. The CDR3 DNA reads as TGTGCCAGCAGTTTTTTACTTGAAAGCACTGAAGCTTTCTTT.

In this sample, this clone turned up once. The J gene is TRBJ2-3, the V gene TRBV7-8; a possible D gene is TRBD1 (6 bases). Germline V gene sequence: CDR1 SGHVS, CDR2 FQNEAQ. This CDR3 spans 16 amino acids. Trimming cost V 1 base and J 4 bases, with 15 bases left between them. The CDR3 region is CASSLGQAVGADTQYF. In nucleotides, the CDR3 is TGTGCCAGCAGCTTAGGACAGGCCGTGGGAGCAGATACGCAGTATTTT.

The chain couples TRBV30 to TRBJ1-4; D is ambiguous. The germline V gene encodes CDR1 GTSNPN and CDR2 SVGIG (reference sequence). The CDR3 is 11 residues long. Trimming cost V 2 bases and J 8 bases, with 6 bases left between them. The CDR3, as DNA: TGTGCCTGGAGTATCAGGGAAAAACTGTTTTTT. It specifies CAWSIREKLFF.

This chain uses TRBV11-2 with TRBJ2-3, with TRBD2 as a possible D gene (6 bases). The CDR3 length is 15 residues. Germline V gene sequence: CDR1 SGHAT, CDR2 FQNNGV. The germline V and J ends were trimmed by 3 bases and 7 bases, with 17 bases remaining between them. Here the CDR3 reads CASSLGGTIPNTQYF. The DNA for the CDR3 is TGTGCCAGCAGCTTGGGCGGGACCATACCGAATACGCAGTATTTT.

In nucleotides, the CDR3 is TGTGCCTGGAGTTATTTACAGGGTGGCGGCAGCAATCAGCCCCAGCATTTT. Residues: CAWSYLQGGGSNQPQHF. The chain combines TRBV30 with TRBJ1-5; D is perhaps TRBD1 (6 bases). This CDR3 comprises 17 residues. CDR1 is GTSNPN and CDR2 is SVGIG in the germline V gene (reference sequence). Trimming removed 2 bases at V and 1 base at J, with 18 bases between.

The chain employs TRBV20-1 and TRBJ2-7; D gene unclear. The CDR3 runs 11 residues. V was cut by 0 bases and J by 6 bases, with 6 bases left in between. Germline CDR1 is DFQATT and CDR2 is SNEGSKA (reference sequence). The CDR3 reads CSARDGLEQYF. CDR3 DNA: TGCAGTGCTAGAGATGGCCTCGAGCAGTACTTC.

This clone turned up a few times. DNA for the CDR3: TGTGCCAGCAGCTTAGCTTTAGGGGACCAGCGGGGCACCGGGGAGCTGTTTTTT. Translating it yields CASSLALGDQRGTGELFF. The chain has TRBV7-8 and TRBJ2-2, with 7 bases matching TRBD2. V shed 0 bases and J 4 bases; nucleotides not matched to a gene: 11. Per germline, CDR1 SGHVS and CDR2 FQNEAQ. The CDR3 extends over 18 amino acids.

The chain joins TRBV29-1 to TRBJ2-2, with D uncertain. Germline CDR1 reads SQVTM; CDR2 reads ANQGSEA. V was shortened by 5 bases and J by 4 bases, with 8 bases between the two germline ends. This CDR3 region has 12 residues. This CDR3 reads CSVWHRTGELFF. The CDR3 DNA reads as TGCAGCGTTTGGCATCGCACCGGGGAGCTGTTTTTT.

On this clone itself: Distinct nucleotide sequences in the sample also encode this CDR3. The chain combines TRBV7-6 with TRBJ2-3; tentatively, D is TRBD2 (6 bases). The V gene lost 4 bases and the J gene lost 3 bases, with 8 bases spanning the gap. The germline gives CDR1 SGHVS, CDR2 FNYEAQ. The CDR3 is 13 residues long. The CDR3 DNA reads TGTGCCAGCAGCTGGACTAATACAGATACGCAGTATTTT. Encoded protein: CASSWTNTDTQYF.

Concerning this clone: Sequence at one end of the junction differs from germline and may be a read error. This chain links TRBV7-9 with TRBJ1-1, with D possibly TRBD1 on 6 matching bases. The germline V gene encodes CDR1 SEHNR and CDR2 FQNEAQ (reference sequence). This CDR3 contains 15 residues. The CDR3 DNA is TGTTCCAGCAGCTTCTCCCCAAGTACAGGGAGTGAAGCTTTCTTT. Translated, it gives CSSSFSPSTGSEAFF. Complete variable domain (other parts from reference TRBV7-9 and TRBJ1-1): DTGVSQNPRHKITKRGQNVTFRCDPISEHNRLYWYRQTLGQGPEFLTYFQNEAQLEKSRLLSDRFSAERPKGSFSTLEIQRTEQGDSAMYLCSSSFSPSTGSEAFFGQGTRLTVV.

V is TRBV11-3 and J is TRBJ2-1; 10 bases map to TRBD2. V lost 5 bases and J lost 7; bases outside the gene matches: 8. The CDR3 extends over 15 amino acids. Germline V gives CDR1 SGHNT, CDR2 YENEEA. In DNA, the CDR3 is TGTGCCAGCAGCACCCTAGCGGGAGTATTGAATGAGCAGTTCTTC. Translation: CASSTLAGVLNEQFF.

The chain is built from TRBV28 and TRBJ1-1, with TRBD1 as a possible D gene (6 bases). The CDR3 contains 13 residues. V was clipped by 8 bases and J by 4 bases, with 14 bases between them. The germline CDR1 and CDR2 sequences are MDHEN and SYDVKM. The CDR3 loop is CASGGGRATEAFF. The CDR3 DNA sequence: TGTGCCAGCGGGGGCGGACGAGCCACTGAAGCTTTCTTT.

The rearrangement joins TRBV4-1 to TRBJ2-1; 13 nucleotides agree with TRBD2. Trimming took 3 bases from V and 7 from J; bases not matched to a gene: 6. This CDR3 is 16 amino acids long. CDR1 MGHRA and CDR2 YSYEKL come from the germline V gene. CDR3 in DNA: TGCGCCAGCAGCCAGGGACTAGCGGGACGTGTGAATGAGCAGTTCTTC. This encodes CASSQGLAGRVNEQFF.

This clone was observed a single time. This chain links TRBV7-9 with TRBJ2-2; maybe TRBD2 (6 bases). V was trimmed by 0 bases and J by 2 bases, leaving 7 bases between them. From germline, CDR1 is SEHNR and CDR2 FQNEAQ (reference sequence). This CDR3 is built from 15 residues. CDR3 loop: CASSLAGGNTGELFF. As DNA, the CDR3 is TGTGCCAGCAGCTTAGCGGGGGGAAACACCGGGGAGCTGTTTTTT.

V is TRBV5-6 and J is TRBJ2-1, with 15 positions matching TRBD2. Trimming at V came to 5 bases and at J to 13 bases, leaving 10 bases not matched to a gene. The CDR3 is 15 amino acids. In germline, CDR1 is SGHDT, CDR2 YYEEEE. The CDR3 DNA is TGTGCCAGCAGATGGGGACTAGCGGGAGGCCGGGATCAGTTCTTC. Residues: CASRWGLAGGRDQFF. The full variable domain, its missing parts supplied by reference TRBV5-6 and TRBJ2-1, is DAGVTQSPTHLIKTRGQQVTLRCSPKSGHDTVSWYQQALGQGPQFIFQYYEEEERQRGNFPDRFSGHQFPNYSSELNVNALLLGDSALYLCASRWGLAGGRDQFFGPGTRLTVL.

Of note for this clone: At one boundary the junction diverges from the germline segment, which might be a read error. This specimen includes other DNA sequences encoding the same CDR3. The chain uses TRBV7-9 and TRBJ2-7, with D possibly TRBD2 on 5 matching bases. There are 11 residues in the CDR3. The germline gives CDR1 SEHNR, CDR2 FQNEAQ (reference sequence). In DNA, the CDR3 is TGTTCCAGCAGTCCGGGATACGAGCAGTACTTC. It specifies CSSSPGYEQYF.